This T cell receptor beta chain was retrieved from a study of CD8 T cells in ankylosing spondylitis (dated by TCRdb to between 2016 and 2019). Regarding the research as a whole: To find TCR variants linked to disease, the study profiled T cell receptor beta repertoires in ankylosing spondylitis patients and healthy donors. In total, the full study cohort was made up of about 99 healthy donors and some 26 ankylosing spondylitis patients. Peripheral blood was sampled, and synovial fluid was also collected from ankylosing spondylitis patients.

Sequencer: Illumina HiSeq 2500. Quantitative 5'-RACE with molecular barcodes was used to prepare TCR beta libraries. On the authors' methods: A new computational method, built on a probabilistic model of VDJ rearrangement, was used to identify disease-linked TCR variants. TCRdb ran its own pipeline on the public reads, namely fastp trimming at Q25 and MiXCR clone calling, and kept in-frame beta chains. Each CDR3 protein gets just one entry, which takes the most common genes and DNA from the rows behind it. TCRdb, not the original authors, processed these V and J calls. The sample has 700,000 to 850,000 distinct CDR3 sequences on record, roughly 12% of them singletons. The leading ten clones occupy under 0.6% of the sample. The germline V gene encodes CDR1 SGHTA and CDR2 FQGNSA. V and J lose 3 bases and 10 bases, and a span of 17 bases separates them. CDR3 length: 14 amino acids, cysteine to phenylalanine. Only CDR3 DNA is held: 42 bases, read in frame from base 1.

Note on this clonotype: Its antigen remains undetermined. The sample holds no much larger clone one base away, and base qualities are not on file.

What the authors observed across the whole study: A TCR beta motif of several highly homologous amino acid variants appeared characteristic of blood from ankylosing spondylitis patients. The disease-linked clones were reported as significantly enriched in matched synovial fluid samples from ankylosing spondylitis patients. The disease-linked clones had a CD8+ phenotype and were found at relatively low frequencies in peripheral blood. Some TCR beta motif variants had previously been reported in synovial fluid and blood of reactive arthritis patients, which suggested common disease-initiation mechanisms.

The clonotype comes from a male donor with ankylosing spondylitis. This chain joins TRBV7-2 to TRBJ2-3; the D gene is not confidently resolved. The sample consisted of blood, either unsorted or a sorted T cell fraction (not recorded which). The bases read TGTGCCAGCAGCTTCCGAGACAATCTGGGTTCGCAGTATTTT. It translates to CASSFRDNLGSQYF.